This passage covers 27 T cell receptor beta chains from one sample sequenced in a study of vaccination and CD4 T cells after COVID-19. Treatment indicated: 10-day PBMC culture with coronavirus spike peptide pools or control peptides (ViraFEST assay). An Oncomine TCR Beta short-read assay was used to sequence the DNA from cultured CD4+ T cells. Using its own MiXCR run on the PCR reads, TCRdb lists one record per CDR3 protein. The table includes about 13,000 distinct CDR3 sequences, under 75% detected once. No antigens are known for them. The sequencing input was CD4+ T cells from blood, cultured in vitro. The source is a human donor who had recovered from COVID-19.

V usage is TRBV7-2 and J usage is TRBJ1-2; unclear D gene. The CDR3 has 14 residues. Germline V gene data show CDR1 as SGHTA and CDR2 as FQGNSA. V was pared by 5 bases and J by 3 bases, with 13 bases between. CDR3 in amino acids: CASSPRQVYYGYTF. CDR3 sequence (DNA): TGTGCCAGCAGCCCTCGCCAGGTCTACTATGGCTACACCTTC.

The chain joins TRBV7-9 to TRBJ1-5; the D is unclear. CDR1 SEHNR and CDR2 FQNEAQ come from the germline V gene (reference sequence). Trimming left V 5 bases short and J 5 bases short, with 16 bases between. This CDR3 has 15 residues. CDR3 in DNA: TGTGCCAGCAGCCTCCTACAATGGTTTGATCAGCCCCAGCATTTT. As protein: CASSLLQWFDQPQHF.

The chain recombines TRBV10-3 with TRBJ2-7, with 10 nucleotides matching TRBD2. Per the germline V gene, CDR1 is ENHRY and CDR2 is SYGVKD. The CDR3 sequence is 16 residues long. Trimming took 4 bases from V and 5 from J; bases not matched to a gene: 11. This chain's CDR3 is CAISGAASGSWNEQYF. The CDR3 DNA reads as TGTGCCATCAGTGGCGCGGCTAGCGGGAGTTGGAACGAGCAGTACTTC.

The table lists this clonotype with a count of one. This rearrangement joins TRBV6-1 to TRBJ1-1; tentatively, D is TRBD1 (5 bases). Trimming cost V 7 bases and J 3 bases, with 15 bases left between them. This CDR3 region has 14 residues. In germline, CDR1 is MNHNS, CDR2 SASEGT. The CDR3 loop is CASNVRPGHTEAFF. The CDR3 nucleotides read TGTGCCAGCAACGTAAGACCAGGGCACACTGAAGCTTTCTTT.

The V call is TRBV19, the J call TRBJ1-1; D is uncertain. V lost 4 bases and J lost 0, with 12 bases in between. CDR3 size: 15 residues. Germline V gene data show CDR1 as LNHDA and CDR2 as SQIVND (reference sequence). The CDR3 here is CASSTRRALNTEAFF. CDR3 in DNA: TGTGCCAGTAGTACCCGGCGGGCCCTGAACACTGAAGCTTTCTTT.

The chain links TRBV24-1 to TRBJ2-1; no reliable D call. The length of the CDR3 is 14 residues. V gave up 0 bases and J gave up 8 bases, with 10 bases separating them. Germline CDR1 is KGHDR and CDR2 is SFDVKD. CDR3 in DNA: TGTGCCACCAGTGATTTGAACCCCACCTATGAGCAGTTCTTC. This encodes CATSDLNPTYEQFF.

The chain couples TRBV7-3 to TRBJ1-1; D gene uncertain. The V and J ends lost 2 bases and 3 bases respectively, with 7 bases between them. This CDR3 region has 13 residues. Germline loops: CDR1 SGHTA, CDR2 FQGTGA. The CDR3 is CASSLSEDTEAFF. DNA of the CDR3: TGTGCCAGCAGCTTATCAGAGGACACTGAAGCTTTCTTT.

The CDR3 region is CASGGWGLQETQYF. DNA for the CDR3: TGTGCCAGCGGGGGTTGGGGACTTCAAGAGACCCAGTACTTC. The gene calls are TRBV7-9 and TRBJ2-5; TRBD2 might be the D (6 bases). The CDR3 runs to 14 residues. The germline CDR1 and CDR2 sequences are SEHNR and FQNEAQ (reference sequence). Deletions cut 8 bases from V and 2 bases from J, with 15 bases between.

The rearrangement uses TRBV7-9 and TRBJ2-7, with D perhaps matching TRBD2 (6 bases). Germline V gene data show CDR1 as SEHNR and CDR2 as FQNEAQ (reference sequence). This CDR3 spans 16 amino acids. V gave up 1 base and J gave up 0 bases, with 13 bases separating them. CDR3 in amino acids: CASSLVGGRSSYEQYF. DNA for the CDR3: TGTGCCAGCAGCTTAGTAGGAGGGCGGAGCTCCTACGAGCAGTACTTC.

The chain is built from TRBV12-3 or TRBV12-4 and TRBJ1-5, with D uncertain. The germline V and J ends were trimmed by 6 bases and 5 bases, with 11 bases remaining between them. The CDR3 loop spans 13 amino acids. The DNA for the CDR3 is TGTGCCAGCAGGGCTCAGATGGATCAGCCCCAGCATTTT. Translating gives CASRAQMDQPQHF.

Worth noting for this clonotype: A much larger clone is a single base away; this may be a read error. The CDR3 end shows no conserved phenylalanine or tryptophan, and so a read error is likely. This chain links TRBV28 with TRBJ1-2, with D possibly matching TRBD1 (6 bases). CDR3 length: 14 amino acids. Trimming pared 6 bases from V and 8 bases from J, leaving 19 bases between. Germline V CDR1 and CDR2: MDHEN, SYDVKM. The CDR3 DNA is TGTGCCAGCAGGGGGCAGGGGTTTGGGGGGGGCTACACCCTC. Translating it yields CASRGQGFGGGYTL.

The chain is built from TRBV11-3 and TRBJ2-1; 9 bases are a match to TRBD1. CDR1 and CDR2 from the germline V gene are SGHNT and YENEEA. The CDR3 consists of 14 residues. V lost 6 bases, J lost 6 bases, and 6 bases stayed unmatched. This CDR3 reads CASSEQGAPNEQFF. CDR3 DNA: TGTGCCAGCAGTGAACAGGGGGCGCCCAATGAGCAGTTCTTC. Supplemented by reference TRBV11-3 and TRBJ2-1, the full variable domain reads EAGVVQSPRYKIIEKKQPVAFWCNPISGHNTLYWYLQNLGQGPELLIRYENEEAVDDSQLPKDRFSAERLKGVDSTLKIQPAELGDSAVYLCASSEQGAPNEQFFGPGTRLTVL.

The gene calls are TRBV10-2 and TRBJ1-2; D is unclear. V gave up 3 bases and J gave up 8 bases, with 10 bases separating them. The CDR3 has 12 amino acids. Germline V lookup: CDR1 WSHSY, CDR2 SAAADI. The CDR3, as DNA: TGCGCCAGCAGTGACCCTTACGGAGGCTACACCTTC. Its protein is CASSDPYGGYTF.

The chain recombines TRBV10-3 with TRBJ1-6; TRBD1 matches 8 bases. The CDR3 length is 14 residues. Germline lookup yields CDR1 ENHRY and CDR2 SYGVKD. J was trimmed by 7 bases and V by 3 bases; bases with no gene match: 2. The CDR3 sequence: CAISDGQGNSPLHF. In nucleotides, the CDR3 is TGTGCCATCAGTGATGGACAGGGAAATTCACCCCTCCACTTT.

The gene calls are TRBV6-5 and TRBJ2-5, with 10 bases that match TRBD1. The germline CDR1 and CDR2 sequences are MNHEY and SVGAGI. The V segment lost 4 bases and the J segment 5 bases; nucleotides outside the gene matches: 4. This CDR3 contains 14 residues. The CDR3 nucleotides read TGTGCCAGCAGTTTCTCGGGACAGGGGGAGACCCAGTACTTC. It yields the protein CASSFSGQGETQYF.

The CDR3 coding sequence is TGTGCCAGCAGTCCCACGGAGGATCAGCCCCAGCATTTT. It yields the protein CASSPTEDQPQHF. The V and J genes are TRBV12-3 or TRBV12-4 and TRBJ1-5; D remains unclear. The CDR3 covers 13 residues. V gave up 5 bases and J gave up 5 bases, with 10 bases separating them.

The CDR3: CASTPAGAGELFF. CDR3 nucleotide sequence: TGTGCCAGTACCCCCGCGGGGGCCGGGGAGCTGTTTTTT. The rearrangement joins TRBV19 to TRBJ2-2; 7 bases fit TRBD2. This CDR3 is 13 amino acids long. Trimming took 7 bases from V and 6 from J; bases not matched to a gene: 5. From germline, CDR1 is LNHDA and CDR2 SQIVND (reference sequence).

J is TRBJ2-1 and V is TRBV10-3; TRBD2 matches at 7 bases. With V trimmed by 0 bases and J by 4 bases, 18 bases remained unmatched. Germline loops: CDR1 ENHRY, CDR2 SYGVKD. This CDR3 has 20 residues. This chain's CDR3 is CAISESAGRELNGGYNEQFF. CDR3 coding DNA: TGTGCCATCAGTGAGTCGGCGGGGCGGGAGCTGAATGGCGGGTACAATGAGCAGTTCTTC.

DNA of the CDR3: TGCAGTGCCGAAAGACGGGATAACTATGGCTACACCTTC. It is translated as CSAERRDNYGYTF. The rearrangement links TRBV20-1 to TRBJ1-2; no reliable D call. Trimming left V 6 bases short and J 1 base short, with 12 bases between. CDR3 length equals 13 residues. Looked up from germline, CDR1 is DFQATT and CDR2 is SNEGSKA (reference sequence).

The genes are TRBV7-9 and TRBJ1-5; D is unclear. Germline V gene lookup returns CDR1 SEHNR and CDR2 FQNEAQ (reference sequence). V lost 1 base to trimming and J lost 2 bases, with 6 bases between them. The CDR3 extends over 14 amino acids. This chain's CDR3 is CASSLGSGNQPQHF. The CDR3 DNA reads as TGTGCCAGCAGCTTAGGCAGCGGCAATCAGCCCCAGCATTTT.

The gene calls are TRBV11-3 and TRBJ1-2; 11 positions agree with TRBD1. From germline, CDR1 is SGHNT and CDR2 YENEEA. The CDR3 contains 16 residues. V dropped 5 bases and J dropped 2; count of bases not matched to a gene: 7. CDR3 residues: CASSDGQGAPNYGYTF. The CDR3 bases are TGTGCCAGCAGCGATGGACAGGGGGCACCGAACTATGGCTACACCTTC.

The J gene is TRBJ1-1, the V gene TRBV20-1; D is unresolved. CDR1 DFQATT and CDR2 SNEGSKA come from the germline V gene (reference sequence). The ends were cut back, 3 bases at V and 5 bases at J, with 13 bases in the middle. This CDR3 contains 13 residues. In DNA form, the CDR3 reads TGCAGTGCTAGGGAGGGTCTTCGGACTGAAGCTTTCTTT. This encodes CSAREGLRTEAFF.

The genes are TRBV24-1 and TRBJ2-7, with a tentative D call TRBD1 (6 bases). Germline-derived CDR1 and CDR2 are KGHDR and SFDVKD. V gave up 5 bases and J gave up 5 bases, with 12 bases separating them. The CDR3 consists of 13 residues. The CDR3 reads CATSGQGSDEQYF. DNA of the CDR3: TGTGCCACCAGTGGGCAGGGGAGCGACGAGCAGTACTTC.

The chain combines TRBV29-1 with TRBJ2-2; tentatively, D is TRBD1 or TRBD2 (5 bases each). Trimming pared 7 bases from V and 1 base from J, leaving 19 bases between. Looked up from germline, CDR1 is SQVTM and CDR2 is ANQGSEA. The CDR3 sequence is 16 residues long. CDR3 in amino acids: CSATGTDLLNTGELFF. CDR3 bases: TGCAGCGCTACTGGGACGGACCTCTTGAACACCGGGGAGCTGTTTTTT.

The chain combines TRBV5-1 with TRBJ1-3; no definite D call. Germline CDR1 and CDR2: SGHRS and YFSETQ. The V end lost 4 bases, the J end lost 0 bases, and 11 bases lay between the germline ends. The CDR3 sequence is 15 residues long. DNA of the CDR3: TGCGCCAGCAGCCCGGAAGGGTCCTCTGGAAACACCATATATTTT. Amino acid sequence: CASSPEGSSGNTIYF.

The rearrangement links TRBV19 to TRBJ1-1; 7 bases match TRBD1. There are 14 residues in the CDR3. From germline, CDR1 is LNHDA and CDR2 SQIVND (reference sequence). The V gene end was trimmed by 5 bases and the J gene end by 3 bases; junction bases not matched to a gene: 6. The CDR3 coding sequence is TGTGCCAGTAGTTCCGGGACAGCTTACACTGAAGCTTTCTTT. Protein sequence: CASSSGTAYTEAFF.

The rearrangement uses TRBV2 and TRBJ2-3, with a possible D match to TRBD2 (5 bases). Trimming removed 3 bases at V and 2 bases at J, with 9 bases between. The CDR3 runs 14 residues. Germline CDR1 reads SNHLY; CDR2 reads FYNNEI. The CDR3 bases are TGTGCCAGCAGTGAGACGGAGGTCACAGATACGCAGTATTTT. This codes for CASSETEVTDTQYF.